Below, one T cell receptor beta chain is given with its context. The V gene's germline CDR1 is MNHEY and CDR2 SVGAGI. Trimming cost V 6 bases and J 6 bases; bases outside gene matches: 9. This CDR3 is 14 amino acids long. In the original processing: Quantification of nucleated cells was approximated via reference gene primer amplification. The data were produced by immunoSEQ multiplex PCR, yet TCRdb's version contains in-frame clones alone and is incomplete. V and J calls and clone size are copied from that table; D and trimming were computed from the DNA. The sample has about 180,000 clones, more than 85% seen once; the top ten hold under 3.5%. The record originates from a study of blood T cell repertoires in COVID-19. Study-wide context: Whether acute or convalescent, the COVID-19 samples came from the United States, Italy and Spain. PBMCs, B-cell-depleted T cells, or T cells were the source of the cDNA or gDNA that made up the material.

The sequence was collected from a woman in her 30s with active or convalescent COVID-19. V usage is TRBV6-5 and J usage is TRBJ1-1; 8 bases line up with TRBD1. The sequenced sample was peripheral blood. The CDR3 here is CASSYTGGVAEAFF. The CDR3 bases are TGTGCCAGCAGCTATACAGGGGGAGTCGCTGAAGCTTTCTTT.